Listed below are T cell receptor beta chains from one sample, sequenced in a study of regulatory T cells in long-lasting Graves disease. Each CDR3 protein is one row after TCRdb ran MiXCR on the multiplex PCR reads. Among some 500,000 distinct CDR3 sequences, 15% to 20% were seen once, and the ten largest hold 25%. The same sample was also used in a study of T cells in Graves' hyperthyroidism and ophthalmopathy.

Here the sequenced sample was peripheral blood mononuclear cells (PBMCs), taken at new diagnosis, from a patient treated with antithyroid drugs. The receptor set was obtained from a middle-aged woman with Graves disease. Both conserved end residues are part of each CDR3. The order of the fields is clone size, D gene, J gene, V gene, CDR3 DNA, CDR3 protein. D genes are given only for firm matches. Clone size is given for some rows only: seen once, a few or many times, or a class if the clone is expanded.

>NA|NA|TRBJ1-2|TRBV4-1
TGCGCCAGCAGCCAACTTACTCGTGGGGCGCCTAACTATGGCTACACCTTC
CASSQLTRGAPNYGYTF
>NA|TRBD2|TRBJ2-1|TRBV7-8
TGTGCCAGCAGCATCCTCGACTCCGTGAGGAGCGGGGGGGCGAATGAGCAGTTCTTC
CASSILDSVRSGGANEQFF
>NA|TRBD1|TRBJ2-5|TRBV30
TGTGCCTGGAGTTCCGGGACAGGGGTATCGGAGACCCAGTACTTC
CAWSSGTGVSETQYF
>many|NA|TRBJ2-1|TRBV27
TGTGCCAGCAGTTTATCGATTTCGAGTGAGCAGTTCTTC
CASSLSISSEQFF
>NA|NA|TRBJ1-2|TRBV19
TGTGCCAGTAGTATAGGAGGTAGAACGGATGATGGCTACACCTTC
CASSIGGRTDDGYTF
>many|NA|TRBJ2-7|TRBV11-2
TGTGCCAGCAGCTTAGCTCCAGAAAGCACCTACGAGCAGTACTTC
CASSLAPESTYEQYF
>many|NA|TRBJ1-5|TRBV2
TGTGCCAGCAGTGCCGGGAACTATCAGCCCCAGCATTTT
CASSAGNYQPQHF
>NA|NA|TRBJ2-1|TRBV20-1
TGCAGTGCTAAGATCCCCCCTATCGGGGCCTACAATGAGCAGTTCTTC
CSAKIPPIGAYNEQFF
>many|NA|TRBJ1-2|TRBV4-1
TGCGCCAGCAGCCAAGGGGTAGCGGCCGTTAACTATGGCTACACCTTC
CASSQGVAAVNYGYTF
>NA|TRBD2|TRBJ2-5|TRBV10-2
TGCGCCAGCGGGAAGGAAAAGCGGGGGGCCACCTTGCAAGAGACCCAGTACTTC
CASGKEKRGATLQETQYF
>NA|TRBD2|TRBJ2-1|TRBV2
TGTGCCAGCAGTGAAGGAGCGGGGGGCTACAATGAGCAGTTCTTC
CASSEGAGGYNEQFF
>NA|NA|TRBJ2-7|TRBV11-2
TGTGCCAGCAGCTTAGGCCCAGGTTCCTCCTACGAGCAGTACTTC
CASSLGPGSSYEQYF
>many|TRBD2|TRBJ2-5|TRBV12-3/TRBV12-4
TGTGCCAGCAGTGGACTAGTCCAAGAGACCCAGTACTTC
CASSGLVQETQYF
>many|NA|TRBJ1-5|TRBV28
TGTGCCACTCGCCCTTCCAATCAGCCCCAGCATTTT
CATRPSNQPQHF
>many|NA|TRBJ1-2|TRBV28
TGTGCCAGCAGCGGGCCGCAGGGGACTAACTATGGCTACACCTTC
CASSGPQGTNYGYTF
>many|NA|TRBJ2-1|TRBV30
TGTGCCTGGAGTGCCCCGAACAACTATGAGCAGTTCTTC
CAWSAPNNYEQFF
>NA|NA|TRBJ2-6|TRBV5-1
TGCGCCAGCACCTCCAACTCAGGGGCCAACGTCCTGACTTTC
CASTSNSGANVLTF
>many|NA|TRBJ2-5|TRBV6-2/TRBV6-3
TGTGCCAGCAGTTACTCGACCGGGAGACAAGAGACCCAGTACTTC
CASSYSTGRQETQYF
>many|NA|TRBJ2-5|TRBV30
TGTGCCTGGAGTTCGTCCGGGGAGACCCAGTACTTC
CAWSSSGETQYF
>NA|NA|TRBJ1-2|TRBV20-1
TGCAGTGCTAGAGAAGTGGGAAAGTATGGCTACACCTTC
CSAREVGKYGYTF
>many|TRBD1|TRBJ1-4|TRBV5-1
TGCGCCAGCAGCTTGACAGGGGGCCAAGCTAATGAAAAACTGTTTTTT
CASSLTGGQANEKLFF
>NA|TRBD1|TRBJ2-3|TRBV7-9
TGTGCCAGCAGTAAGACAGGGTTTGGCGCTAAGGCGGCAGATACGCAGTATTTT
CASSKTGFGAKAADTQYF
>few|NA|TRBJ2-3|TRBV6-2/TRBV6-3
TGTGCCAGCAGTCAGCGACAGGTTCCGGGGGGCACAGATACGCAGTATTTT
CASSQRQVPGGTDTQYF
>few|NA|TRBJ1-1|TRBV19
TGTGCCAGTAGTATAGGGGGCCACGAGAACACTGAAGCTTTCTTT
CASSIGGHENTEAFF
>many|NA|TRBJ1-6|TRBV20-1
TGCAGTGCTAGAGATGACTCGGCGGGTTTAGGGTCACCCCTCCACTTT
CSARDDSAGLGSPLHF
>few|TRBD1|TRBJ2-1|TRBV4-1
TGCGCCAGCAGCCAAGTCCGGACAGGCAAAAACAATGAGCAGTTCTTC
CASSQVRTGKNNEQFF
>few|NA|TRBJ2-5|TRBV7-2
TGTGCCAGCAGCTTTACGGGGAGAGAGACCCAGTACTTC
CASSFTGRETQYF
>few|NA|TRBJ2-7|TRBV5-1
TGCGCCAGCAGCTTGGGAGAATCATCCTACGAGCAGTACTTC
CASSLGESSYEQYF
>many|NA|TRBJ1-2|TRBV20-1
TGCAGTGCGGGGGGGGCAGGGGGCTACACCTTC
CSAGGAGGYTF
>many|NA|TRBJ2-2|TRBV29-1
TGCAGCGCGAGGGGAGGGGGGTCGAACACCGGGGAGCTGTTTTTT
CSARGGGSNTGELFF
>many|NA|TRBJ1-2|TRBV5-5
TGTGCCAGCAGCTTGGATAGAAATAACTATGGCTACACCTTC
CASSLDRNNYGYTF
>few|NA|TRBJ2-2|TRBV4-1
TGCGCCAGCAGCCAATCCCCCGGGGGAAGCACCGGGGAGCTGTTTTTT
CASSQSPGGSTGELFF
>NA|NA|TRBJ1-1|TRBV10-2
TGCGCCAGCAGGGGGGAGAGGGAAGCTTTCTTT
CASRGEREAFF
>NA|NA|TRBJ2-1|TRBV6-1
TGTGCCAGCAACACCTACCTCTACAATGAGCAGTTCTTC
CASNTYLYNEQFF
>many|TRBD2|TRBJ2-1|TRBV7-9
TGTGCCAGCAGCTTAATTCGGGGGGGTTCCTACAATGAGCAGTTCTTC
CASSLIRGGSYNEQFF
>NA|NA|TRBJ2-5|TRBV10-2
TGCGCCAGCAGGGAGAGGGCTTTATTGGCAGGGGAGACCCAGTACTTC
CASRERALLAGETQYF
>many|NA|TRBJ1-1|TRBV28
TGTGCCAGCAGCGAACTTGCTACTGAAGCTTTCTTT
CASSELATEAFF
>few|TRBD2|TRBJ2-1|TRBV4-2
TGTGCCAGCAGCCACTCCTCTAGCGGGGCTTACAATGAGCAGTTCTTC
CASSHSSSGAYNEQFF
>many|TRBD1|TRBJ2-2|TRBV28
TGTGCCGGGGGACAGGACGGCACCGGGGAGCTGTTTTTT
CAGGQDGTGELFF
>NA|NA|TRBJ2-5|TRBV7-3
TGTGCCAGCAGCTACGACAGGACGGAGACCCAGTACTTC
CASSYDRTETQYF
>few|NA|TRBJ2-6|TRBV19
TGTGCCAGTACCAATACGGGGGCCGGGGCCAACGTCCTGACTTTC
CASTNTGAGANVLTF